This TCR beta chain was captured in a study of Graves' ophthalmopathy and Graves' hyperthyroidism. Background on the study: Specimen type is peripheral blood, obtained at initial diagnosis before any treatment.

CDR3 regions of TCR beta were amplified from RNA transcripts. First-round RT-PCR used HTBI primers; second-round multiplex PCR followed. TCRdb redid the calling of the multiplex PCR reads with MiXCR, one entry per CDR3 protein. Here the sample spans roughly 700,000 distinct CDR3 sequences, roughly 40% being singletons. The germline V gene encodes CDR1 SGDLS and CDR2 YYNGEE. This CDR3 comprises 15 residues. Trimming left V 1 base short and J 3 bases short, with 8 bases between. The study's findings and limits: Blood also carried most expanded thyroid clonotypes exceeding 0.001 frequency.

A remark on this clonotype: Its cognate antigen is unknown.

Excluded: other autoimmune disease, uncontrolled infection, pregnancy or lactation. The clonotype was recovered from an adult man with Graves' ophthalmopathy. Sequencing was performed on peripheral blood. The rearrangement uses TRBV9 and TRBJ1-6; D gene unclear. This chain's CDR3 is CASSVTASYNSPLHF. CDR3 DNA sequence: TGTGCCAGCAGCGTAACAGCGAGCTATAATTCACCCCTCCACTTT.